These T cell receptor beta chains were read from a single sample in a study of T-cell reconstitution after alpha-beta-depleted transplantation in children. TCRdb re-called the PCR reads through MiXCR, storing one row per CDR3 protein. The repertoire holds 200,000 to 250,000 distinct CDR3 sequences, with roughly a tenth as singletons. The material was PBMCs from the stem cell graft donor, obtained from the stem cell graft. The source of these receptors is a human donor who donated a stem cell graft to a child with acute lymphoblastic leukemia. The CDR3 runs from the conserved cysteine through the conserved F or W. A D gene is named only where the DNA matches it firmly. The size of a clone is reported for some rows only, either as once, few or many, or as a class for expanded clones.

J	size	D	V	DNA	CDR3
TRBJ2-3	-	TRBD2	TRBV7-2	TGTGCCAGCAGCCAAGCCCCTGGCGGGGGGGCCGTTTATACGCAGTATTTT	CASSQAPGGGAVYTQYF
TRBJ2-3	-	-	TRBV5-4	TGTGCCAGCAGCTCCGCGGACACGCTATTCACAGATACGCAGTATTTT	CASSSADTLFTDTQYF
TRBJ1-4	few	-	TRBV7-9	TGTGCCAGCAGCTTTGCCAGGGTAGGAGAAAAACTGTTTTTT	CASSFARVGEKLFF
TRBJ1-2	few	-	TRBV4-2	TGTGCCAGCAGCCAAGAAATCGGTGATGGCTACACCTTC	CASSQEIGDGYTF
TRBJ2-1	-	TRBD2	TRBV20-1	TGCAGTGCTCTGAGCCCGGGACTAGCGGGATCCTACAATGAGCAGTTCTTC	CSALSPGLAGSYNEQFF
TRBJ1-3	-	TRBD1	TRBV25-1	TGTGCCAGCAGTGGACCCCTGACAGGGTCGAAGGGAAACACCATATATTTT	CASSGPLTGSKGNTIYF
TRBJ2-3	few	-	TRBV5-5	TGTGCCAGCAGCTTTTTCCGGGGGACAGATACGCAGTATTTT	CASSFFRGTDTQYF
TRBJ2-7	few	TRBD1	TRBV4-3	TGCGCCAGCAGCCCCGGGACAGGGCTGGGAGGTGGCGAGCAGTACTTC	CASSPGTGLGGGEQYF
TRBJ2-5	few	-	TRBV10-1	TGCGCCAGCAGCGCGACGGCACAAGAGACCCAGTACTTC	CASSATAQETQYF
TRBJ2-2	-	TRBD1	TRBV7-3	TGTGCCTGTTCCCCCCCTCCGTGGGACAGGGGTCCCAACTTTGGGGCGGCCGGGGAGCTGTTTTTT	CACSPPPWDRGPNFGAAGELFF
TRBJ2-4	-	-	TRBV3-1	TGTGCCAGCAGCCAGTCTTGGCAGCCCAAAAACATTCAGTACTTC	CASSQSWQPKNIQYF
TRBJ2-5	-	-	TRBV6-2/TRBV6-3	TGTGCCAGCAGTTCTACGGAAGAGACCCAGTACTTC	CASSSTEETQYF
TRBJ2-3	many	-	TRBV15	TGTGCCACCAGCAGACGAGGCGCGGGAGATACGCAGTATTTT	CATSRRGAGDTQYF
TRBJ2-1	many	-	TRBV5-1	TGCGCCAGCAGCCCAGGGACGCTGTACAATGAGCAGTTCTTC	CASSPGTLYNEQFF
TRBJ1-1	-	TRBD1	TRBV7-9	TGTGCCAGCAGCCTTCGGACAGGGGACACTGAAGCTTTCTTT	CASSLRTGDTEAFF
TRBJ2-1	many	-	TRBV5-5	TGTGCCAGCAGCTTGGTATCACAATCGAATGAGCAGTTCTTC	CASSLVSQSNEQFF
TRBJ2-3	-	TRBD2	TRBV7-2	TGTGCCAGCAGCGCGGAAATAGCGGGGGGACGGTATACGCAGTATTTT	CASSAEIAGGRYTQYF
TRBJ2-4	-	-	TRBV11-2	TGTGCCAGCAGCTTAGGGGATCGGGCCAAAAACATTCAGTACTTC	CASSLGDRAKNIQYF
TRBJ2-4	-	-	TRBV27	TGTGCCAGCAGCATCGGGGCGTTCGCCAAAAACATTCAGTACTTC	CASSIGAFAKNIQYF
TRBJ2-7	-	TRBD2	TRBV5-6	TGTGCCAGCAGCTTTCTGGGCGGACTAGCCGTATACGAGCAGTACTTC	CASSFLGGLAVYEQYF
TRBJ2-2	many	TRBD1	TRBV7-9	TGTGCCAGCAGCGCCCTGACAGGGCAGAACACCGGGGAGCTGTTTTTT	CASSALTGQNTGELFF
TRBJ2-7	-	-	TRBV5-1	TGCGCCAGCAGCAGGGACTACGAGCAGTACTTC	CASSRDYEQYF
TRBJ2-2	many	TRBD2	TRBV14	TGTGCCAGCAGCCAAGACGGGACTACCACCGGGGAGCTGTTTTTT	CASSQDGTTTGELFF
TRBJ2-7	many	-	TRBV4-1	TGCGCCAGCAGCCTCACACTCGGTAAATCGGACGAGCAGTACTTC	CASSLTLGKSDEQYF
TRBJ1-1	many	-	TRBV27	TGTGCCAGCAGTTTATACCAGGGCGGGGACACTGAAGCTTTCTTT	CASSLYQGGDTEAFF
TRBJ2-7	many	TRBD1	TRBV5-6	TGTGCCAGCAGCCCCGGACAGGGTACATCTGGGGAGCAGTACTTC	CASSPGQGTSGEQYF
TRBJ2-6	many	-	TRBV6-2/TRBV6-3	TGTGCCAGCAGTCGACAGCGAAACTCTGGGGCCAACGTCCTGACTTTC	CASSRQRNSGANVLTF
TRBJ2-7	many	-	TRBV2	TGTGCCAGCAGTGAACAGAGAGCCTACGAGCAGTACTTC	CASSEQRAYEQYF
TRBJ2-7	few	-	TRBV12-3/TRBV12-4	TGTGCCAGCAGTTTTGGTAGGGCCTCCTACGAGCAGTACTTC	CASSFGRASYEQYF
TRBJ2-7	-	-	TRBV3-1	TGTGCCAGCAGCCAAGGGGACCTTTACGAGCAGTACTTC	CASSQGDLYEQYF
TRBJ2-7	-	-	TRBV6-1	TGTGCCAGCAGTGGCTTAAGTGCTGACGAGCAGTACTTC	CASSGLSADEQYF
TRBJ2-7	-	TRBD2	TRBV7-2	TGTGCCAGCAGCCTAGCGGGGGTCGAGCAGTACTTC	CASSLAGVEQYF